This T cell receptor (beta chain) was profiled in a study of a mutant IDH1 vaccine in newly diagnosed glioma. Some clones are missing from TCRdb's copy, which holds only in-frame ones; the method was immunoSEQ multiplex PCR. The sample consists of tens of thousands of clones, roughly 82% of them appearing once. A note on this clone: What it recognizes is unknown.

Time point in this sample: week 47, end of study. Each dose of the vaccine consisted of 300 ug of mutant IDH1 20-mer peptide, with topical imiquimod. The CDR3 is made up of 15 amino acids. The germline V gene has CDR1 WNHNN and CDR2 SYGVQD (reference sequence). The V end lost 6 bases, the J end lost 2 bases, and 17 bases lay between the germline ends. The chain joins TRBV10-1 to TRBJ2-7; D call uncertain. The TCR sequence derives from a man aged 18 to 30 with glioma. Some clones in this sample may be carry-over from other donors' samples. The material was PBMCs, obtained from a glioma patient whose treatment included an IDH1 peptide vaccine. CDR3 DNA: TGCGCCAGCAGCCTTACCCCGACTGGGACCTACGAGCAGTACTTC. Translating it yields CASSLTPTGTYEQYF.